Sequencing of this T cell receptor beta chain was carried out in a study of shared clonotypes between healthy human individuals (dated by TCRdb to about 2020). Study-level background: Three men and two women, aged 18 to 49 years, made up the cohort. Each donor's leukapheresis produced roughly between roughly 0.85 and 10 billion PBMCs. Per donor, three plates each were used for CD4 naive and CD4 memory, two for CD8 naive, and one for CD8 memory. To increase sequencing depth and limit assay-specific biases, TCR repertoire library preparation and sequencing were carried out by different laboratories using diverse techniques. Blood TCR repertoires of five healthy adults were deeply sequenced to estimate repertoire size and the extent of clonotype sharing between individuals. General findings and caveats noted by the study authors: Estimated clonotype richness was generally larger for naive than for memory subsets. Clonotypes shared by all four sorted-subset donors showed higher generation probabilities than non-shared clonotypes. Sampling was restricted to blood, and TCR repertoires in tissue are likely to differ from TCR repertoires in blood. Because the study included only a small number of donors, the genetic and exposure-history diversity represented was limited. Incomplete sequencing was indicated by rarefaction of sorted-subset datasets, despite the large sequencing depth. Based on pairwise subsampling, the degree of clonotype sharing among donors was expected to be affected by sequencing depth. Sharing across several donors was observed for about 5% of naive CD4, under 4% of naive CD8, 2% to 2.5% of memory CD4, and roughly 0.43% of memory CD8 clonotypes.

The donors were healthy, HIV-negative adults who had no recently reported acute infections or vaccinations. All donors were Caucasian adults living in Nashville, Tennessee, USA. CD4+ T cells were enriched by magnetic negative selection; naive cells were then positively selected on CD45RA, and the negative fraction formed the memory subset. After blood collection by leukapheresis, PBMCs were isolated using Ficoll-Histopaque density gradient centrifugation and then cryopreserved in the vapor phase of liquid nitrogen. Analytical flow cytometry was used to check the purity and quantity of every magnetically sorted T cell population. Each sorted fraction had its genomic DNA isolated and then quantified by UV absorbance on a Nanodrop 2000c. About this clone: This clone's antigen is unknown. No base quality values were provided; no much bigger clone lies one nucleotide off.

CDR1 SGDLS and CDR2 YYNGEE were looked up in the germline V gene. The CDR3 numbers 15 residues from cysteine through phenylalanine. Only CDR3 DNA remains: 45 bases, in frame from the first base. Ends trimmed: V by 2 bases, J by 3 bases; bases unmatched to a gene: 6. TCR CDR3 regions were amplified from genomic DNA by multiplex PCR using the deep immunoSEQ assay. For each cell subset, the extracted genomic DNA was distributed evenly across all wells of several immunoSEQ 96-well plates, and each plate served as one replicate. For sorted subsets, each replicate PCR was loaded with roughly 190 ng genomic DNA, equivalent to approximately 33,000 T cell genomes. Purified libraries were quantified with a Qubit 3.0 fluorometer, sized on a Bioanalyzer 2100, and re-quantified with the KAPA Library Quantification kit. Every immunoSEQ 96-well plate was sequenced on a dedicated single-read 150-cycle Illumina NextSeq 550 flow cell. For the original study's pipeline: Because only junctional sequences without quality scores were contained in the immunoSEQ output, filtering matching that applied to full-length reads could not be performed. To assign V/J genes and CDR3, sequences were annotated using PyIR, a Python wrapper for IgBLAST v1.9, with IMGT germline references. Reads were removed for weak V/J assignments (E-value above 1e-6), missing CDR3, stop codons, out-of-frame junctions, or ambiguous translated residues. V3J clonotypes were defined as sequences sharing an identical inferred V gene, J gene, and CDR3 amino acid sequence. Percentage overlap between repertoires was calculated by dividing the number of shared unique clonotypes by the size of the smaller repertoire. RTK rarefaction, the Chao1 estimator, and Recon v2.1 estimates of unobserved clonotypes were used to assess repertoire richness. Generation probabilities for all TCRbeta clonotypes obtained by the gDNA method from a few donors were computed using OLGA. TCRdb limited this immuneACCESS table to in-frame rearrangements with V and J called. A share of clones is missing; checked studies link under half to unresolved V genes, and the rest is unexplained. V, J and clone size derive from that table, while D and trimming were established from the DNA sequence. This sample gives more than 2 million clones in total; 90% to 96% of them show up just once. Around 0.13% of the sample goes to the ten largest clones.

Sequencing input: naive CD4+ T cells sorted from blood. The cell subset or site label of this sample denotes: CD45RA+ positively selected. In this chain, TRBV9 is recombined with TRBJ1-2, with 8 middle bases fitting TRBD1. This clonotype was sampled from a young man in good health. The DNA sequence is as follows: TGTGCCAGCAGCGTTTTGCAGGGGGCGGACTATGGCTACACCTTC. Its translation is CASSVLQGADYGYTF.